This TCR beta chain was recorded in a study of blood T cell repertoires in COVID-19. The overall study: Sources were T cells, B-cell-depleted T cells, or PBMCs; the material itself was cDNA or gDNA.

In the original analysis: The authors estimated nucleated cell counts from reference gene primer amplification. Only in-frame clones appear in the TCRdb table, and some are missing; sequencing was by immunoSEQ multiplex PCR. That table gives V, J and clone size, and the DNA gave D and trimming. The data contain a few hundred thousand clones, roughly nine tenths of them seen just once; the ten biggest clones take up approximately 1%. Germline CDR1 is SGHTS and CDR2 is YDEGEE. The CDR3 is made up of 13 amino acids. V lost 5 bases to trimming and J lost 3 bases, with 12 bases between them. Participants were aged about 18 to 100 years from around 24 US areas.

Sequenced: PBMCs or T cells enriched from blood (not recorded which). The rearrangement joins TRBV5-8 to TRBJ2-7; no reliable D call. The clonotype was recovered from a man between 18 and 35 years old who had recovered from COVID-19. DNA for the CDR3: TGTGCCAGCAGTTCCTACAGCAACTACGAGCAGTACTTC. This codes for CASSSYSNYEQYF. The variable domain in full, completed from reference TRBV5-8 and TRBJ2-7, reads EAGVTQSPTHLIKTRGQQATLRCSPISGHTSVYWYQQALGLGLQFLLWYDEGEERNRGNFPPRFSGRQFPNYSSELNVNALELEDSALYLCASSSYSNYEQYFGPGTRLTVT.